This TCR beta chain came from a study of vaccination and CD4 T cells after COVID-19. On the study more broadly: Nasal swab PCR detected SARS-CoV-2 in convalescent patients; eight to ten had mild disease, one severe.

CDR3 size: 15 residues. Trimming at V came to 1 base and at J to 6 bases, leaving 7 bases not matched to a gene. CDR1 is LGHNA, CDR2 YSLEER, per germline. Researchers used the Oncomine TCR Beta short-read assay to sequence DNA from cultured CD4+ T cells. The genomic DNA was obtained from cultured CD4+ T cells by extraction with the QIAamp micro DNA kit. TCRdb recomputed calls from the PCR reads with MiXCR, one row per CDR3 protein. Of tens of thousands of distinct CDR3 sequences in the sample, about 31% are singletons; the top ten hold about an eighth. On this clonotype itself: Its matching antigen is unknown.

The time point here: late sampling 161 to 241 days after vaccination in a few convalescent patients. Specified treatment: 10-day PBMC culture with coronavirus spike peptide pools or control peptides (ViraFEST assay). This chain uses TRBV4-3 with TRBJ2-7; 9 positions agree with TRBD1. The sequences come from CD4+ T cells from blood, cultured in vitro, collected about 7 months after SARS-CoV-2 vaccination. The receptor comes from a human donor who had recovered from COVID-19. CDR3 sequence reads: CASSQAAGQGREQYF. CDR3 coding DNA: TGCGCCAGCAGCCAAGCTGCGGGACAGGGACGCGAGCAGTACTTC.